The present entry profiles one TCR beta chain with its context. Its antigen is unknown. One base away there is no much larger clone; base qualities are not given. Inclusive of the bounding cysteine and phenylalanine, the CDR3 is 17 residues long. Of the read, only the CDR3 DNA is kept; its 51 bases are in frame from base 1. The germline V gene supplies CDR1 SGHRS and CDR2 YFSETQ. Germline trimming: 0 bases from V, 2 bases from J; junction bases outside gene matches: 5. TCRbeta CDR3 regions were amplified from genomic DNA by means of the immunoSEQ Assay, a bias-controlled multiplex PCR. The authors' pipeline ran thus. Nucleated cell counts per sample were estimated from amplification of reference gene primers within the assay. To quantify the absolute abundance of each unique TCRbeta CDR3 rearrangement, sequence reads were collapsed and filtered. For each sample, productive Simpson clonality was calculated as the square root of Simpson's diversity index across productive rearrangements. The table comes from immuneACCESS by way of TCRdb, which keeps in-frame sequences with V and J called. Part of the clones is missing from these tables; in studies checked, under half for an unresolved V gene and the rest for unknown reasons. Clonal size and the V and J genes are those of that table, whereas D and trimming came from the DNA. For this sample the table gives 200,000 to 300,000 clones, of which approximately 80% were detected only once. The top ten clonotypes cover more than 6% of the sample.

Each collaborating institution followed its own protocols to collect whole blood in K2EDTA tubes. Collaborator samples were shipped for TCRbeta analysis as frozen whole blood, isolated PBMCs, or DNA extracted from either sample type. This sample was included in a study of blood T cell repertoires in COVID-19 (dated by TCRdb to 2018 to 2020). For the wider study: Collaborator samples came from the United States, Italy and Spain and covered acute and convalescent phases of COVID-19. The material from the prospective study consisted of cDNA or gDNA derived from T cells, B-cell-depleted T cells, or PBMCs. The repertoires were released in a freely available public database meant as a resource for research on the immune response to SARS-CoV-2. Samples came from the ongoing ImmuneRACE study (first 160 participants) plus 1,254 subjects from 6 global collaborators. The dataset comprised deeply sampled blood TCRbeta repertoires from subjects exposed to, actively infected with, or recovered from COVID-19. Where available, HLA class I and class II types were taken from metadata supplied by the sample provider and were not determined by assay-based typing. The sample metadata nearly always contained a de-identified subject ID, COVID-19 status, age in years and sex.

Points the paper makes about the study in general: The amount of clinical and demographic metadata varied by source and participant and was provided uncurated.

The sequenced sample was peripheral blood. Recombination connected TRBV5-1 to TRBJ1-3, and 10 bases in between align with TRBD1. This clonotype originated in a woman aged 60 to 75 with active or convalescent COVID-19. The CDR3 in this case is CASSLAGTGVAGNTIYF. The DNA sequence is TGCGCCAGCAGCTTGGCCGGGACAGGGGTAGCTGGAAACACCATATATTTT.